These 10 T cell receptor beta chains originate from one sample sequenced in a study of T cell responses to AZD1222 COVID-19 vaccine. TCRdb's table, derived via immunoSEQ multiplex PCR, lists solely in-frame clones and lacks some. This sample has approximately 100,000 clones, with about 87% found just once. The material was peripheral blood, obtained on day 0 of AZD1222 vaccination. These receptors were taken from an adult in good health.

This clone was recorded only once. This chain joins TRBV29-1 and TRBJ2-5, with D possibly TRBD1 on 5 matching bases. In germline, CDR1 is SQVTM, CDR2 ANQGSEA. V was pared by 7 bases and J by 5 bases, with 14 bases between. This CDR3 is built from 12 residues. The CDR3 DNA sequence: TGCAGCGACACAGGCTTGTCGGAGACCCAGTACTTC. It is translated as CSDTGLSETQYF.

The V call is TRBV10-2, the J call TRBJ2-2; no clear D. CDR3 length: 12 amino acids. Germline V lookup: CDR1 WSHSY, CDR2 SAAADI. V gave up 1 base and J gave up 6 bases, with 3 bases separating them. The CDR3: CASSEYPGELFF. The CDR3 coding sequence is TGCGCCAGCAGTGAGTACCCCGGGGAGCTGTTTTTT.

The chain is built from TRBV6-5 and TRBJ2-7; 7 nucleotides line up with TRBD1. Trimming at V came to 4 bases and at J to 2 bases, leaving 11 bases not matched to a gene. CDR1 MNHEY and CDR2 SVGAGI come from the germline V gene. The CDR3 runs 16 residues. CDR3 coding DNA: TGTGCCAGCAGTTTGAGCCGACAGGGATCCCCCTACGAGCAGTACTTC. Translation: CASSLSRQGSPYEQYF.

The chain links TRBV7-9 to TRBJ1-2; possible D gene TRBD1, 5 bases. Trimming took off 5 bases at V and 0 bases at J, with 16 bases between the two ends. Germline V CDR1 and CDR2: SEHNR, FQNEAQ (reference sequence). This CDR3 comprises 16 residues. CDR3 loop: CASSTRGGGANYGYTF. CDR3 DNA sequence: TGTGCCAGCAGCACCCGGGGGGGTGGAGCTAACTATGGCTACACCTTC.

The rearrangement uses TRBV5-4 and TRBJ1-3; no definite D call. V gave up 5 bases and J gave up 3 bases, with 12 bases separating them. Germline V gene sequence: CDR1 SGHNT, CDR2 YYREEE (reference sequence). The CDR3 runs to 14 residues. This CDR3 is CASRAEGSGNTIYF. For the CDR3, the DNA is TGTGCCAGCAGGGCCGAGGGTAGTGGAAACACCATATATTTT.

This rearrangement joins TRBV6-5 to TRBJ2-7; D gene uncertain. The CDR3 totals 15 residues. Trimming took off 0 bases at V and 1 base at J, with 10 bases between the two ends. The germline V gene encodes CDR1 MNHEY and CDR2 SVGAGI. This CDR3 is CASSYSTPSSYEQYF. As DNA, the CDR3 is TGTGCCAGCAGTTACTCGACGCCCAGTTCCTACGAGCAGTACTTC.

The V gene is TRBV27, the J gene TRBJ1-5, with 7 bases aligning to TRBD1. Per germline, CDR1 MNHEY and CDR2 SMNVEV (reference sequence). J was trimmed by 5 bases and V by 2 bases; bases with no gene match: 3. The CDR3 consists of 14 residues. The DNA of the CDR3 is TGTGCCAGCAGTTTAAGGCAGGGGGATCAGCCCCAGCATTTT. Its protein is CASSLRQGDQPQHF.

The chain has TRBV5-1 and TRBJ2-1, with TRBD2 matching over 7 bases. CDR1 is SGHRS and CDR2 is YFSETQ in the germline V gene. The junction had 2 bases not matched to a gene; V was cut back by 0 bases and J by 8 bases. This CDR3 is 13 amino acids long. The CDR3, as DNA: TGCGCCAGCAGCTTGGCCAGCGGGGATGAGCAGTTCTTC. Amino acids: CASSLASGDEQFF.

This chain joins TRBV11-2 and TRBJ2-1; D not certain. The CDR3 extends over 14 amino acids. Trimming took 2 bases from V and 2 from J, leaving 7 bases between them. The germline V gene encodes CDR1 SGHAT and CDR2 FQNNGV. As DNA, the CDR3 is TGTGCCAGCAGCTTATTACTGACCTACAATGAGCAGTTCTTC. Amino acids: CASSLLLTYNEQFF.

This clone was observed once. The chain employs TRBV20-1 and TRBJ1-5; D not resolved. The CDR3 consists of 13 residues. The V gene's germline CDR1 is DFQATT and CDR2 SNEGSKA (reference sequence). The V end lost 3 bases, the J end lost 5 bases, and 11 bases lay between the germline ends. As DNA, the CDR3 is TGCAGTGCTAGTTTCCGTAGGGATCAGCCCCAGCATTTT. Translating it yields CSASFRRDQPQHF.